This T cell receptor beta chain is drawn from a study of CD8 T cells in ankylosing spondylitis. Unmatched junction bases numbered 4, after V lost 3 bases and J lost 2 bases. The CDR3 is made up of 16 amino acids. Germline V gene sequence: CDR1 LGHDT, CDR2 YNNKEL (reference sequence). This clonotype was found a few times. Its matching antigen is unknown. Whole-study findings and limits: A TCR beta motif of under ten highly homologous variants appeared characteristic of ankylosing spondylitis blood.

TCRdb reprocessed the 5' RACE reads via MiXCR and lists one record per CDR3 protein. Of fewer than 200,000 distinct CDR3 sequences in the sample, 15% to 20% were seen once. The TCR originated in a male donor with ankylosing spondylitis or in good health (not recorded which). Input material: blood, either unsorted or a sorted T cell fraction (not recorded which). This sequence joins TRBV3-1 and TRBJ2-7, with 13 bases aligning to TRBD2. Written as DNA, the CDR3 is TGTGCCAGCAGCCATGGAGGACTAGCGGGAGCCTACGAGCAGTACTTC. This sequence encodes CASSHGGLAGAYEQYF.